This T cell receptor (beta chain) was recorded in a study of blood T cell repertoires in COVID-19. Across the study: COVID-19 samples collected from the United States, Italy and Spain covered acute and convalescent phases. T cells, B-cell-depleted T cells, or PBMCs provided the cDNA or gDNA that served as material.

V was trimmed by 3 bases and J by 4 bases, leaving 5 bases between them. Looked up from germline, CDR1 is KGHSH and CDR2 is LQKENI. CDR3 length equals 12 residues. Authors' processing steps: Counts of nucleated cells, estimated from reference gene primer amplification, were obtained. Method: immunoSEQ multiplex PCR; TCRdb's copy keeps in-frame clones and lacks some. Clonal size and the V and J genes are those of that table, whereas D and trimming came from the DNA. The sample records 55,000 to 70,000 clones, around 80% being singletons. What was sequenced was peripheral blood. The TCR comes from a man older than 75 with acute or convalescent COVID-19. This rearrangement joins TRBV18 to TRBJ2-3, with D unclear. CDR3 in DNA: TGTGCCAGCTCACCCGGGTCAGATACGCAGTATTTT. This translates into CASSPGSDTQYF.